Detailed here is one T cell receptor beta chain. Its antigen is still unknown. These data come from a study of OX40 agonist ivuxolimab in advanced cancers. Study information: Intravenous ivuxolimab was administered to patients every 2 weeks at 0.01 to 10 mg/kg. Partial responses were achieved by three patients: one hepatocellular carcinoma, two cutaneous melanoma. Points from the study as a whole: There were also nonresponders showing low normalized T-cell clonal expansion. At 0.1 to 3.0 mg/kg and by week 6, clonal expansion occurred in CD4+ and CD8+ blood T cells.

CDR1 and CDR2 from the germline V gene are SGHDT and YYEEEE. This CDR3 has 12 residues. Trimming took off 3 bases at V and 9 bases at J, with 10 bases between the two ends. Data came from immunoSEQ multiplex PCR; TCRdb stores just in-frame clones and leaves some out. The data hold fewer than 100,000 clones, with 93% observed a single time. The sequencing here drew on CD4+ or CD8+ T cells sorted from blood, taken in a trial of the OX40 agonist ivuxolimab. The origin of this receptor is an adult with an advanced solid tumor such as melanoma, head and neck, liver or kidney cancer. The chain couples TRBV5-6 to TRBJ2-1; the D gene is possibly TRBD2 (6 bases). The CDR3 is CASSSEGVEQFF. CDR3 nucleotides: TGTGCCAGCAGCTCGGAGGGAGTTGAGCAGTTCTTC.